This TCR beta chain was sequenced in a study of monozygotic twins with cystic fibrosis. Study conclusions and caveats: Clonality was generally low (median around 0.009), higher in the most severe patients.

Libraries were prepared by immunoSEQ multiplex PCR; TCRdb keeps only in-frame clonotypes and omits some of them. The sample shows some 9,600 clones, around 93% of them seen only once. Germline V gene sequence: CDR1 LNHDA, CDR2 SQIVND (reference sequence). The CDR3 is made up of 15 amino acids. The V end lost 6 bases, the J end lost 6 bases, and 18 bases lay between the germline ends. This clone is a singleton in its sample. Its antigen is undetermined. The sequenced material came from blood. The chain carries TRBV19 and TRBJ1-5, with D uncertain. The receptor was derived from a boy aged 2 to 10 with cystic fibrosis. The CDR3 nucleotides read TGTGCCAGTAGACCGAGACCTTTCCCAGGTCAGCCCCAGCATTTT. This codes for CASRPRPFPGQPQHF.